This T cell receptor (beta chain) was recorded in a study of T cell responses to AZD1222 COVID-19 vaccine. Whole-study results and caveats: Spike regions recognized by vaccine-associated CD4 TCRs spanned the protein, led by 160-218 and 743-854. Scientists sampled the repertoires only once the peak T cell response had passed. Nearly half of spike-specific TCRs reportedly target variant regions that are unmutated in the B.1.351 and B.1.1.7 variants.

Germline V gives CDR1 LNHDA, CDR2 SQIVND (reference sequence). CDR3 length: 15 residues. Trimming pared 4 bases from V and 1 base from J, leaving 13 bases between. A word on this clone: What it binds is not known.

The table came from immunoSEQ multiplex PCR; TCRdb's copy has only in-frame clones and leaves some out. Altogether about 86,000 clones are present, roughly 80% being singletons, with the ten largest covering approximately 21%. The rearrangement links TRBV19 to TRBJ1-1, with unresolved D. The specimen was peripheral blood, collected on day 0 of AZD1222 vaccination. This TCR came from an adult in good health. In DNA form, the CDR3 reads TGTGCCAGTAGTAACCCCTCGGTAACGAACACTGAAGCTTTCTTT. Amino acid sequence: CASSNPSVTNTEAFF.